These T cell receptor beta chains were read from a single sample in a study of control samples from healthy donors and cancer patients. Libraries were prepared by immunoSEQ multiplex PCR; TCRdb keeps only in-frame clonotypes and omits some of them. The table records about 44,000 clones, about three quarters of them present only once. Sequences were obtained from formalin-fixed, paraffin-embedded tissue. The receptor source for this set is a male donor with melanoma. Each CDR3 is given with its conserved first and last residue. A D gene is named only where the DNA matches it firmly. Expanded clones get a size class; other rows say once, few or many, or leave the size out.

DNA: TGCGCCAGCAGCCCAGGATCCACCTCTGGCTACACCTTC
CDR3: CASSPGSTSGYTF
V: TRBV5-1
J: TRBJ1-2
D: .
size: .

DNA: TGTGCCTGGAGTCCGGACGGGTATAGCAATCAGCCCCAGCATTTT
CDR3: CAWSPDGYSNQPQHF
V: TRBV30
J: TRBJ1-5
D: .
size: .

DNA: TGTGCCATCAGTGAGTGGAGACTCGCACCGGGCGCAGATACGCAGTATTTT
CDR3: CAISEWRLAPGADTQYF
V: TRBV10-3
J: TRBJ2-3
D: .
size: .

DNA: TGTGCCAGCAGCAAAAGGCTACACCCAACAAATTACGAGCAGTACTTC
CDR3: CASSKRLHPTNYEQYF
V: TRBV21-1
J: TRBJ2-7
D: .
size: .

DNA: TGTGCCAGCAGCACCACAATGGACAGGGCCAATGAAAAACTGTTTTTT
CDR3: CASSTTMDRANEKLFF
V: TRBV7-9
J: TRBJ1-4
D: TRBD1
size: .

DNA: TGTGCCAGCAGTGCGCTAGCGTACAATGAGCAGTTCTTC
CDR3: CASSALAYNEQFF
V: TRBV12-3/TRBV12-4
J: TRBJ2-1
D: .
size: .

DNA: TGTGCCAGCAGTGAAGGGTCCTCACAGGGGTCACCCCTCCACTTT
CDR3: CASSEGSSQGSPLHF
V: TRBV25-1
J: TRBJ1-6
D: TRBD1
size: .

DNA: TGTGCCAGCAGCCATCCTAGCTGGGAGACCCAGTACTTC
CDR3: CASSHPSWETQYF
V: TRBV11-2
J: TRBJ2-5
D: .
size: .

DNA: TGTGCCAGCAGCCAAAGGGATACGCAGTATTTT
CDR3: CASSQRDTQYF
V: TRBV3-1/TRBV3-2
J: TRBJ2-3
D: .
size: .

DNA: TGTGCCACCGCGGACAGAAATGAAAAACTGTTTTTT
CDR3: CATADRNEKLFF
V: TRBV24-1
J: TRBJ1-4
D: .
size: .

DNA: TGTGCCAGCAGGCGACTAGTCCCCTCCTCCGAGCAGTACTTC
CDR3: CASRRLVPSSEQYF
V: TRBV6-5
J: TRBJ2-7
D: .
size: .

DNA: TGCGCCAGCAGCCAAGATTTTAACGGAGGACTAGCCGGGGAGCAGTACTTC
CDR3: CASSQDFNGGLAGEQYF
V: TRBV4-1
J: TRBJ2-7
D: TRBD2
size: many

DNA: TGTGCCAGCAGCTTAGTGGGGGGGAGGGCCGGATGGGAGACCCAGTACTTC
CDR3: CASSLVGGRAGWETQYF
V: TRBV7-2
J: TRBJ2-5
D: TRBD2
size: .

DNA: TGTGCCAGCAGGCCGGGACAGGGGTCTTCACCCCTCCACTTT
CDR3: CASRPGQGSSPLHF
V: TRBV28
J: TRBJ1-6
D: TRBD1
size: few

DNA: TGTGCCAGCAGCTGCCGGGACAGGGGAAGGCAGCCCCAGCATTTT
CDR3: CASSCRDRGRQPQHF
V: TRBV7-9
J: TRBJ1-5
D: TRBD1
size: .

DNA: TGTGCCAGTAGTCGGGCTAGCGGCGCCTCTGGGGCCAACGTCCTGACTTTC
CDR3: CASSRASGASGANVLTF
V: TRBV19
J: TRBJ2-6
D: TRBD2
size: .

DNA: TGCGCCAGCAGCTTTGACGGACTGAACACTGAAGCTTTCTTT
CDR3: CASSFDGLNTEAFF
V: TRBV5-1
J: TRBJ1-1
D: .
size: .

DNA: TGTGCCAGTACCCGACCGGGCCTCGCTTCTGGAAACACCATATATTTT
CDR3: CASTRPGLASGNTIYF
V: TRBV19
J: TRBJ1-3
D: .
size: .

DNA: TGTGCCAGCAGTGAATTGGTCAGAGTAGGGGATACGCAGTATTTT
CDR3: CASSELVRVGDTQYF
V: TRBV6-1
J: TRBJ2-3
D: .
size: .

DNA: TGCGCCAGCAGCCAAGAATCCGGGAGTTACGACAATGAGCAGTTCTTC
CDR3: CASSQESGSYDNEQFF
V: TRBV4-1
J: TRBJ2-1
D: .
size: .

DNA: TGTGCCACAGAGGCAGGGGGACGGGAAAAACTGTTTTTT
CDR3: CATEAGGREKLFF
V: TRBV28
J: TRBJ1-4
D: TRBD1
size: .

DNA: TGCGCCAGCAGCTGGTCGGGACGAAACACTGAAGCTTTCTTT
CDR3: CASSWSGRNTEAFF
V: TRBV5-1
J: TRBJ1-1
D: .
size: .

DNA: TGTGCCACCCATAGTCTTTACTATGGCTACACCTTC
CDR3: CATHSLYYGYTF
V: TRBV28
J: TRBJ1-2
D: .
size: .

DNA: TGTGCCAGCAGCCAGGGAGCCCTTAGTCTGGATACGCAGTATTTT
CDR3: CASSQGALSLDTQYF
V: TRBV6-5
J: TRBJ2-3
D: .
size: .

DNA: TGTGCCAGCAGCCAAAAAGGAGGTGATACGCAGTATTTT
CDR3: CASSQKGGDTQYF
V: TRBV3-1/TRBV3-2
J: TRBJ2-3
D: .
size: .

DNA: TGTGCCACCAGTGACCTCTGGCGGGAGGGCCTTCGTGAGCAGTTCTTC
CDR3: CATSDLWREGLREQFF
V: TRBV24-1
J: TRBJ2-1
D: TRBD2
size: .

DNA: TGTGCCACCAGCAGAGATGGGCACCCCTCCAATGAGCAGTTCTTC
CDR3: CATSRDGHPSNEQFF
V: TRBV15
J: TRBJ2-1
D: .
size: .

DNA: TGTGCCAGCAGCACCGGGACGGACAATCAGCCCCAGCATTTT
CDR3: CASSTGTDNQPQHF
V: TRBV6-5
J: TRBJ1-5
D: .
size: once

DNA: TGTGCCAGCAGCCAAGGGGCGGGCTCAGAGACCCAGTACTTC
CDR3: CASSQGAGSETQYF
V: TRBV3-1/TRBV3-2
J: TRBJ2-5
D: .
size: .

DNA: TGTGCCAGCAGTGAAGAGCGGCCCTCTAGCACAGATACGCAGTATTTT
CDR3: CASSEERPSSTDTQYF
V: TRBV2
J: TRBJ2-3
D: .
size: .

DNA: TGTGCCAGCAGCCCCCCGGGACAGGGTCAAAACGAGCAGTATTTC
CDR3: CASSPPGQGQNEQYF
V: TRBV7-9
J: TRBJ2-7
D: TRBD1
size: .

DNA: TGTGCCACCAGTGACGGGTGGACAGACGCAGCAGATACGCAGTATTTT
CDR3: CATSDGWTDAADTQYF
V: TRBV24-1
J: TRBJ2-3
D: .
size: once

DNA: TGCGCCAGCAGTGGGGCGACAGGGGGCTCCTACGAGCAGTACTTC
CDR3: CASSGATGGSYEQYF
V: TRBV10-2
J: TRBJ2-7
D: TRBD1
size: few